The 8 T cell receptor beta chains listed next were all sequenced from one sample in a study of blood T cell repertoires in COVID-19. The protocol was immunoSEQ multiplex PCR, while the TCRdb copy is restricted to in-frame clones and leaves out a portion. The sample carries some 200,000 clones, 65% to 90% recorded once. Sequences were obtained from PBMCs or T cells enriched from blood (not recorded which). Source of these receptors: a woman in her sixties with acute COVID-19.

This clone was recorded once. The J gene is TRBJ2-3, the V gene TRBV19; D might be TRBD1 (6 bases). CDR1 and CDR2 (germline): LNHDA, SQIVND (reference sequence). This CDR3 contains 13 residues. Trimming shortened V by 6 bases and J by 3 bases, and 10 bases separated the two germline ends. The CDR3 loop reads CASRNRETDTQYF. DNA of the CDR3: TGTGCCAGTAGGAACAGGGAAACAGATACGCAGTATTTT.

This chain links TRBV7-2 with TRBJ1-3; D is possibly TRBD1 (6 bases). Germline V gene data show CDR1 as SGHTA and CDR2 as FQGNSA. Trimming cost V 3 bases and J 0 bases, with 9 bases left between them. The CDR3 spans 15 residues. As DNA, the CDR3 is TGTGCCAGCAGCTTGACAGGATTCTCTGGAAACACCATATATTTT. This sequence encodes CASSLTGFSGNTIYF.

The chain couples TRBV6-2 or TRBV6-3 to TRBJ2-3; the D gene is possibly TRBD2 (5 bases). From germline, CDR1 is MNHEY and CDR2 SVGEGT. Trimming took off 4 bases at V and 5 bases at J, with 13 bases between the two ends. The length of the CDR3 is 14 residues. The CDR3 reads CASSSSGGGDTQYF. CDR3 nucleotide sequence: TGTGCCAGCAGTTCTTCCGGAGGCGGAGATACGCAGTATTTT.

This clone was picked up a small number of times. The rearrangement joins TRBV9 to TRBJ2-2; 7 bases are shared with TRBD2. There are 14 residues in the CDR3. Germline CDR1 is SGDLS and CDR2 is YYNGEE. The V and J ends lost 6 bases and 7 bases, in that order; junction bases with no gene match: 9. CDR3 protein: CASTAGDRGGELFF. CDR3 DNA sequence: TGTGCCAGCACCGCGGGGGACCGTGGCGGGGAGCTGTTTTTT.

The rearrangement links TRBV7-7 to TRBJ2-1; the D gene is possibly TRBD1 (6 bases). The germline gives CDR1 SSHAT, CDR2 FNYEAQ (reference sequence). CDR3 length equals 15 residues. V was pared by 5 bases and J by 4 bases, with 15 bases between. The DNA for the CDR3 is TGTGCCAGCAGCGTCAACAGGGATGCATACAATGAGCAGTTCTTC. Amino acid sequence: CASSVNRDAYNEQFF. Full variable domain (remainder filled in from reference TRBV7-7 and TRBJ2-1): GAGVSQSPRYKVTKRGQDVTLRCDPISSHATLYWYQQALGQGPEFLTYFNYEAQPDKSGLPSDRFSAERPEGSISTLTIQRTEQRDSAMYRCASSVNRDAYNEQFFGPGTRLTVL.

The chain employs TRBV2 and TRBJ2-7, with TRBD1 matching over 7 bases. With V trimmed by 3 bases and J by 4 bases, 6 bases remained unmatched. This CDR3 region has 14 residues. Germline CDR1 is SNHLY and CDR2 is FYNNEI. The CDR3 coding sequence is TGTGCCAGCAGTGACGGGACAGACCTATACGAGCAGTACTTC. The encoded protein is CASSDGTDLYEQYF.

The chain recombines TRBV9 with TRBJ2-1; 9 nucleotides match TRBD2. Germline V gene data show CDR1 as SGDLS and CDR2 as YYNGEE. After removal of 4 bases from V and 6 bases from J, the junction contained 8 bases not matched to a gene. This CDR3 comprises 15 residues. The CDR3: CASSQGGAGGNEQFF. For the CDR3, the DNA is TGTGCCAGCAGCCAAGGCGGAGCGGGAGGCAATGAGCAGTTCTTC. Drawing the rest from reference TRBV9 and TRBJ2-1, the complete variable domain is DSGVTQTPKHLITATGQRVTLRCSPRSGDLSVYWYQQSLDQGLQFLIQYYNGEERAKGNILERFSAQQFPDLHSELNLSSLELGDSALYFCASSQGGAGGNEQFFGPGTRLTVL.

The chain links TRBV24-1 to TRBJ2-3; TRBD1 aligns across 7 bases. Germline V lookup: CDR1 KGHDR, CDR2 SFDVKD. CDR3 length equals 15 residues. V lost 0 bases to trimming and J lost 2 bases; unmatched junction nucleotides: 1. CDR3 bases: TGTGCCACCAGTGATTTGACAGGGGCCACAGATACGCAGTATTTT. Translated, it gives CATSDLTGATDTQYF.